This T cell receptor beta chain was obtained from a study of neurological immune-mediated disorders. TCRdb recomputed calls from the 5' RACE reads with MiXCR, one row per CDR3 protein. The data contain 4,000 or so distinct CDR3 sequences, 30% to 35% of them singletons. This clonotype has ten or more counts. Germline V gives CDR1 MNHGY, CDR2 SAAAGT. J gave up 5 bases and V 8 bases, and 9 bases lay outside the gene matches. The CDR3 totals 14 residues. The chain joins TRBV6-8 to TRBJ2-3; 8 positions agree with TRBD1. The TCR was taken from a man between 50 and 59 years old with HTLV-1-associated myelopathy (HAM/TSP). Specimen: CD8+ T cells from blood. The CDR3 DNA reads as TGTGCCAGCGAGGGGACAGGCTTGAGAGATACGCAGTATTTT. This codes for CASEGTGLRDTQYF.